The T cell receptor (beta chain) under discussion was sequenced for a study of CD8 T cells in ankylosing spondylitis. V lost 3 bases, J lost 6 bases, and 10 bases lay in between. The CDR3 has 13 amino acids. CDR1 is MGHRA, CDR2 YSYEKL, per germline. In TCRdb, the 5' RACE reads were re-called with MiXCR into one record per CDR3 protein. Of under 200,000 distinct CDR3 sequences listed, 11% are singletons. The chain is built from TRBV4-1 and TRBJ2-3, with a weak D call TRBD2 (6 bases). The clonotype comes from a male donor with ankylosing spondylitis or in good health (not recorded which). The sample comprised blood, either unsorted or a sorted T cell fraction (not recorded which). The CDR3 DNA reads TGCGCCAGCAGCCAGATACGGGGGGATACGCAGTATTTT. Its translation is CASSQIRGDTQYF.